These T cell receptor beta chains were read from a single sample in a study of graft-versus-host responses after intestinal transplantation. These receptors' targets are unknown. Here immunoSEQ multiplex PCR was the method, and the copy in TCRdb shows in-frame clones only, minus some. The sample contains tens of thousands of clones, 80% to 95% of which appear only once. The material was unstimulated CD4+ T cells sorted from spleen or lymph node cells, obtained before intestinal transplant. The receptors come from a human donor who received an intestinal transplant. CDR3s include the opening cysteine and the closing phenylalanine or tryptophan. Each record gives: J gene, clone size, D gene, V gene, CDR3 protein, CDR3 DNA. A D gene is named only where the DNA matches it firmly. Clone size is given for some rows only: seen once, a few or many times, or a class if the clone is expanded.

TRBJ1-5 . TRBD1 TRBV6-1 CASSAKTGLGNQPQHF TGTGCCAGCAGTGCCAAGACAGGGCTTGGCAATCAGCCCCAGCATTTT
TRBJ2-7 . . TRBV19 CATSDSSYEQYF TGTGCCACCAGTGACAGCTCCTACGAGCAGTACTTC
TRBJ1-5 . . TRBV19 CASSVLGGAINQPQHF TGTGCCAGTAGTGTCTTAGGAGGGGCCATTAATCAGCCCCAGCATTTT
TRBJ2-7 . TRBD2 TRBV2 CASSVSSGRANEQYF TGTGCCAGCAGTGTTTCTAGCGGGAGGGCAAACGAGCAGTACTTC
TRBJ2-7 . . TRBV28 CASGERIYEQYF TGTGCCAGCGGGGAACGGATCTACGAGCAGTACTTC
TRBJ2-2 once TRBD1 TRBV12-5 CASGLGDRAGELFF TGTGCTAGTGGTTTGGGGGACAGGGCCGGGGAGCTGTTTTTT
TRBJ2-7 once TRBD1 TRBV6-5 CASTPQGPAYEQYF TGTGCCAGCACCCCACAGGGGCCCGCCTACGAGCAGTACTTC
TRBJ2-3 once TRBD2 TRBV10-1 CASSRGLADTDTQYF TGCGCCAGCAGTAGGGGACTAGCGGACACAGATACGCAGTATTTT
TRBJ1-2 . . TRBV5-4 CASTTILPGKTYGYTF TGTGCCAGCACTACTATCTTACCAGGAAAGACCTATGGCTACACCTTC
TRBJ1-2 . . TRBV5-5 CASSLEGTLGYTF TGTGCCAGCAGCTTGGAGGGGACTCTCGGCTACACCTTC
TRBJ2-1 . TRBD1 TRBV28 CASSYIQGVIPYKAQFF TGTGCCAGCAGTTACATACAGGGGGTGATCCCCTACAAGGCGCAGTTCTTC
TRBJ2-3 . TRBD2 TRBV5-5 CASSFSTSGRTDTQYF TGTGCCAGCAGCTTCAGTACTAGCGGGAGAACAGATACGCAGTATTTT
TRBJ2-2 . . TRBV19 CASSYRRGRRNTGELFF TGTGCCAGTAGTTACCGGCGGGGTAGAAGGAACACCGGGGAGCTGTTTTTT
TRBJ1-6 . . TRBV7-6 CASSLAPEIHNSPLHF TGTGCCAGCAGCTTAGCGCCCGAGATACACAATTCACCCCTCCACTTT
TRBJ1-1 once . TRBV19 CASSIPGTNTEAFF TGTGCCAGTAGTATACCCGGGACGAACACTGAAGCTTTCTTT
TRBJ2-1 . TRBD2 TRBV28 CASSLTGTSGRAHYNEQFF TGTGCCAGCAGTTTAACCGGGACTAGCGGGAGAGCGCACTACAATGAGCAGTTCTTC
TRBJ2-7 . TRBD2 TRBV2 CAVTSGSKREQYF TGTGCCGTAACTAGCGGGAGTAAAAGAGAGCAGTACTTC
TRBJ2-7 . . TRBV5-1 CASSLASGQPYEQYF TGCGCCAGCAGCTTGGCCTCTGGACAGCCCTACGAGCAGTACTTC
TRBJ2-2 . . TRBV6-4 CASPPSNYRSVPGELFF TGTGCCAGCCCGCCCTCCAACTACCGGAGTGTGCCCGGGGAGCTGTTTTTT
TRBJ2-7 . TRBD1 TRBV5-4 CASSLGRDRFSSYEQYF TGTGCCAGCAGCTTGGGGCGGGACAGGTTCAGCTCCTACGAGCAGTACTTC
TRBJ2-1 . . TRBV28 CASSYSQGYNEQFF TGTGCCAGCAGTTACTCTCAGGGGTACAATGAGCAGTTCTTC
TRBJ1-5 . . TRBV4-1 CASSPTRARGRQPQHF TGCGCCAGCAGCCCTACACGGGCGAGGGGTCGTCAGCCCCAGCATTTT
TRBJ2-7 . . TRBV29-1 CSVDGMPGRYSGEQYF TGCAGCGTTGACGGGATGCCAGGGCGCTATTCGGGAGAGCAGTACTTC
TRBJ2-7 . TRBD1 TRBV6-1 CASSEAGTGGLEQYF TGTGCCAGCAGTGAAGCAGGGACAGGGGGCTTGGAGCAGTACTTC
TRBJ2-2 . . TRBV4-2 CASSQVSGGPGELFF TGTGCCAGCAGCCAAGTCAGTGGCGGGCCCGGGGAGCTGTTTTTT
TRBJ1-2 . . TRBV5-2 CASKIVGEYERTYGYTF TGTGCCAGCAAGATTGTGGGAGAGTACGAAAGAACCTATGGCTACACCTTC
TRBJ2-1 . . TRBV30 CAWSRSPYNEQFF TGTGCCTGGAGTCGATCCCCCTACAATGAGCAGTTCTTC
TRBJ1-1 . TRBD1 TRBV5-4 CASSFRDRGRGNTEAFF TGTGCCAGCAGCTTCCGGGACAGGGGGCGCGGGAACACTGAAGCTTTCTTT
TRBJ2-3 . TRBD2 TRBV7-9 CASSLAFRGSGADTQYF TGTGCCAGCAGCTTAGCATTCAGAGGGAGCGGGGCAGATACGCAGTATTTT
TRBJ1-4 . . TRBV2 CASSAGTVNEKLFF TGTGCCAGCAGCGCCGGGACGGTTAATGAAAAACTGTTTTTT
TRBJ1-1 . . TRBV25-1 CASSEQGMNTEAFF TGTGCCAGCAGTGAACAGGGTATGAACACTGAAGCTTTCTTT
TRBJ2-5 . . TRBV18 CASSPRLQDLGETQYF TGTGCCAGCTCACCTCGGTTACAGGATCTTGGGGAGACCCAGTACTTC
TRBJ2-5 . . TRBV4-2 CASSPIGETQYF TGTGCCAGCAGCCCCATCGGGGAGACCCAGTACTTC
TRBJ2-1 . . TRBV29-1 CSVEGGAYNEQFF TGCAGCGTTGAAGGGGGGGCGTACAATGAGCAGTTCTTC
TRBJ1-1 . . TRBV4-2 CASSKGGNTEAFF TGTGCCAGCAGCAAAGGGGGGAACACTGAAGCTTTCTTT
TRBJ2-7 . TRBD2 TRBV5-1 CASSFGGVPLSYEQYF TGCGCCAGCAGCTTTGGGGGGGTTCCTCTATCCTACGAGCAGTACTTC
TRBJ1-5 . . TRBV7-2 CASSLKAGGHNQPQHF TGTGCCAGCAGCTTAAAGGCGGGGGGGCACAATCAGCCCCAGCATTTT
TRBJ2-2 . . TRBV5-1 CASSLVQGRSGTGELFF TGCGCCAGCAGCTTGGTTCAGGGAAGAAGTGGCACCGGGGAGCTGTTTTTT
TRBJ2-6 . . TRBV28 CASSFLRSGANVLTF TGTGCCAGCAGTTTCTTACGCTCTGGGGCCAACGTCCTGACTTTC
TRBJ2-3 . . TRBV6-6 CASSYRVGGTDTQYF TGTGCCAGCAGTTACCGAGTAGGAGGCACAGATACGCAGTATTTT
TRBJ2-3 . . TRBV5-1 CASSGRQSTDTQYF TGCGCCAGCAGCGGGAGACAGAGCACAGATACGCAGTATTTT
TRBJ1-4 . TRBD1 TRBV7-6 CASSLDAPQGLNEKLFF TGTGCCAGCAGCTTAGACGCCCCACAGGGGCTGAATGAAAAACTGTTTTTT
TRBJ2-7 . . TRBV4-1 CASSIRGSSYEQYF TGTGCCAGCAGCATCAGGGGTAGCTCCTACGAGCAGTACTTC
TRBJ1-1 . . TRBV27 CASSLRGQPLGTEAFF TGTGCCAGCAGTTTACGAGGACAGCCCCTGGGGACTGAAGCTTTCTTT
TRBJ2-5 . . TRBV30 CAWSGSQLASQETQYF TGTGCCTGGAGTGGGTCCCAGCTGGCATCACAAGAGACCCAGTACTTC
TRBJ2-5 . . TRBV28 CASSLTPDFQETQYF TGTGCCAGCAGTCTTACCCCGGACTTCCAGGAGACCCAGTACTTC
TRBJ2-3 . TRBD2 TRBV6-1 CASSDKLAGGRNTQYF TGTGCCAGCAGTGACAAGTTAGCGGGAGGGCGGAATACGCAGTATTTT
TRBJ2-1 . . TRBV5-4 CASSSGVGADEQFF TGTGCCAGCAGCAGTGGTGTGGGGGCCGATGAGCAGTTCTTC